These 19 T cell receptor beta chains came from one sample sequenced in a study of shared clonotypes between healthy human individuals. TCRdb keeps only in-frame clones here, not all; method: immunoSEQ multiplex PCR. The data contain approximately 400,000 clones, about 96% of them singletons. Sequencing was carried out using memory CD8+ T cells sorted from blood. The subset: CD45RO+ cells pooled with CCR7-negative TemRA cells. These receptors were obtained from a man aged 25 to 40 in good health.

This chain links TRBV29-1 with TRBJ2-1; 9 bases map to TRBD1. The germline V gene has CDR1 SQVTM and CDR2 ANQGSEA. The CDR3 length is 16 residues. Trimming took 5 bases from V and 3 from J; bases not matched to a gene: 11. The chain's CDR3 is CSVNGDRERVYNEQFF. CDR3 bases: TGCAGCGTTAATGGGGACAGGGAGAGGGTCTACAATGAGCAGTTCTTC.

The CDR3 DNA is TGTGCCAGCAGTTACTCGGCGGGACAGAGCTCCTACGAGCAGTACTTC. It codes for CASSYSAGQSSYEQYF. The chain joins TRBV6-5 to TRBJ2-7, with a possible D match to TRBD1 (7 bases). The CDR3 length is 16 residues. Germline CDR1 MNHEY, CDR2 SVGAGI. Trimming pared 0 bases from V and 0 bases from J, leaving 12 bases between.

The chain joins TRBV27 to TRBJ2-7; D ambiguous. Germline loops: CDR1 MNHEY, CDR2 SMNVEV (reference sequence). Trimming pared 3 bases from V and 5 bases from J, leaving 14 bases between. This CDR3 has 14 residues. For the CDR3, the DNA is TGTGCCAGCAGTTTCTACCCGAGAGACCACGAGCAGTACTTC. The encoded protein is CASSFYPRDHEQYF.

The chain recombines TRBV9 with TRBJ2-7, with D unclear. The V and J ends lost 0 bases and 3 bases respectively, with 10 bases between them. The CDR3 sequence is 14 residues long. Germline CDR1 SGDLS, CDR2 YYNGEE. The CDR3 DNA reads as TGTGCCAGCAGCGTAGGTGGTTCGTTCTACGAGCAGTACTTC. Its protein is CASSVGGSFYEQYF.

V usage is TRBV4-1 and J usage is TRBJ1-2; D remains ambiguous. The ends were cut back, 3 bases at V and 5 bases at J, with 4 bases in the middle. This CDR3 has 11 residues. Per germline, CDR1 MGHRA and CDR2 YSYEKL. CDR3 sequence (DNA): TGCGCCAGCAGCCACAGTTATGGCTACACCTTC. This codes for CASSHSYGYTF.

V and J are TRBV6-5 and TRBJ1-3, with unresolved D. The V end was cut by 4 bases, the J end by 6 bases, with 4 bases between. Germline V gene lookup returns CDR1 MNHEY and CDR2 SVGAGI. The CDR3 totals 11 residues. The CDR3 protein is CASSSKNTIYF. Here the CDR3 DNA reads TGTGCCAGCAGTTCAAAAAACACCATATATTTT.

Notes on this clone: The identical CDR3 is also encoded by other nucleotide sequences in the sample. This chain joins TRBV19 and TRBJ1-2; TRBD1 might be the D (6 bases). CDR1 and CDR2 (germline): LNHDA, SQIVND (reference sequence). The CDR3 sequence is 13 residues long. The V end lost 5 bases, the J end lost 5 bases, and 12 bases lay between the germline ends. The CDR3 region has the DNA TGTGCCAGTAGTGGGGGCCAGGGATATGGCTACACCTTC. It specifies CASSGGQGYGYTF.

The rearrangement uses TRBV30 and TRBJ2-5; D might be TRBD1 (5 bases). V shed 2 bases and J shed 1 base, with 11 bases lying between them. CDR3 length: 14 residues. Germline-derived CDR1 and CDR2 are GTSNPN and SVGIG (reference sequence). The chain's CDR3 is CAWSTDSLQETQYF. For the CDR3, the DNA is TGTGCCTGGAGTACCGACAGCCTCCAAGAGACCCAGTACTTC.

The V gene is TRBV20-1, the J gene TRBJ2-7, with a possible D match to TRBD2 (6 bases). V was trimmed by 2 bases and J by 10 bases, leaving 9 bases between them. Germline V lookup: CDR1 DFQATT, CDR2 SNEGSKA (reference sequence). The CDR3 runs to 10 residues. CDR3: CSARTGEQYF. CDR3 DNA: TGCAGTGCTAGAACGGGGGAACAGTACTTC.

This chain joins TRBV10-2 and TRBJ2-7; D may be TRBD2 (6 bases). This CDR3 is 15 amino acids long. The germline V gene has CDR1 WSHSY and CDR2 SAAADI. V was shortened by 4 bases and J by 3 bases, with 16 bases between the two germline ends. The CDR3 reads CASSGSGLPSYEQYF. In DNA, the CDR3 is TGCGCCAGCAGTGGGAGCGGGTTGCCAAGCTACGAGCAGTACTTC.

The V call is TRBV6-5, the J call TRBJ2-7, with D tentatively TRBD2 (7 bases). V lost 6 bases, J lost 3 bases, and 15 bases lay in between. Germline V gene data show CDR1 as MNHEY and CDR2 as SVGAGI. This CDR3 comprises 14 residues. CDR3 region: CASSLEGGSYEQYF. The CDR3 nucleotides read TGTGCCAGCAGCCTAGAGGGGGGGAGCTACGAGCAGTACTTC.

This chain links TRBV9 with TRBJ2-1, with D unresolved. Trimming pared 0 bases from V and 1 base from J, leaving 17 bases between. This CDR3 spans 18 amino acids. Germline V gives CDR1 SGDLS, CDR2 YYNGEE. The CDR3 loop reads CASSVDAAPLPSYNEQFF. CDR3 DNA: TGTGCCAGCAGCGTAGATGCGGCCCCCTTGCCTTCCTACAATGAGCAGTTCTTC.

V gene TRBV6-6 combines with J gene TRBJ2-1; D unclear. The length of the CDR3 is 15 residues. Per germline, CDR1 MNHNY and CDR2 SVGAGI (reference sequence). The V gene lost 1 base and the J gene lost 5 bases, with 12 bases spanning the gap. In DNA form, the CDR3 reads TGTGCCAGCAGTTACTGGCTCCAGGTTGACAATGAGCAGTTCTTC. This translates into CASSYWLQVDNEQFF.

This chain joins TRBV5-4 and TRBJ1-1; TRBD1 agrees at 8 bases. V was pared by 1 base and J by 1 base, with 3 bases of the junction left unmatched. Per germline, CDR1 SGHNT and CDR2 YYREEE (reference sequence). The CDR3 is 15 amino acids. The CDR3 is CASSLQGAKNTEAFF. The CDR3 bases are TGTGCCAGCAGCTTGCAGGGGGCCAAGAACACTGAAGCTTTCTTT.

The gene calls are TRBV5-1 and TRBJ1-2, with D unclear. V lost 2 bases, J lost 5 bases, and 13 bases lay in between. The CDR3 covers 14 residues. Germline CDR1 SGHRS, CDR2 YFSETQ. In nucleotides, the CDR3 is TGCGCCAGCAGCTTTCAACCCATGGCATATGGCTACACCTTC. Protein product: CASSFQPMAYGYTF.

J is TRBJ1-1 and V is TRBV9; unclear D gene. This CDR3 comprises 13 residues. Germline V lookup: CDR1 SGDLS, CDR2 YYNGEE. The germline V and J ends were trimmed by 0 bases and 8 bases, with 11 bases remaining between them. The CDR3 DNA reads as TGTGCCAGCAGCGTAGTGAAGGCCTGGGAAGCTTTCTTT. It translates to CASSVVKAWEAFF.

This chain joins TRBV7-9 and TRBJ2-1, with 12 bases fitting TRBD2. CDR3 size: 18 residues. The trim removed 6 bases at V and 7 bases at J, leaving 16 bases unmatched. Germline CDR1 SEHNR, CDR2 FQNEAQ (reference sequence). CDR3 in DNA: TGTGCCAGCAGGCCCAAACTTCTAGCGGGAGGGGAAAGAAATGAGCAGTTCTTC. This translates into CASRPKLLAGGERNEQFF.

CDR3 sequence: CASSPMGGGASTDTQYF. The CDR3 DNA reads as TGTGCCAGCAGCCCCATGGGAGGAGGAGCTAGCACAGATACGCAGTATTTT. V is TRBV7-2 and J is TRBJ2-3; a possible D gene is TRBD2 (6 bases). Trimming took off 5 bases at V and 0 bases at J, with 18 bases between the two ends. This CDR3 region has 17 residues. The V gene's germline CDR1 is SGHTA and CDR2 FQGNSA.

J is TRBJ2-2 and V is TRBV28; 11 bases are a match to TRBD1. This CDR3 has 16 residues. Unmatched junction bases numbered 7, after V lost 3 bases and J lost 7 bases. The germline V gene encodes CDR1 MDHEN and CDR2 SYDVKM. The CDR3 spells CASSLGGQGAGGELFF. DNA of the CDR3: TGTGCCAGCAGTTTGGGCGGACAGGGGGCCGGCGGGGAGCTGTTTTTT. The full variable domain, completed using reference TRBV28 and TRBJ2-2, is DVKVTQSSRYLVKRTGEKVFLECVQDMDHENMFWYRQDPGLGLRLIYFSYDVKMKEKGDIPEGYSVSREKKERFSLILESASTNQTSMYLCASSLGGQGAGGELFFGEGSRLTVL.